This T cell receptor beta chain stems from a study of technical replicates of blood from several donors. The repertoire was sequenced with immunoSEQ multiplex PCR; TCRdb's copy has only in-frame clones and lacks some. The table records about 97,000 clones, about 95% of them present only once. This CDR3 has 15 amino acids. CDR1 and CDR2 (germline): MNHEY, SMNVEV (reference sequence). The trim removed 6 bases at V and 6 bases at J, leaving 11 bases unmatched. Sequencing was carried out using T cells isolated from PBMCs. J is TRBJ2-1 and V is TRBV27, with 7 bases matching TRBD2. This receptor was obtained from a human donor in good health. CDR3 residues: CASRYANWEGNEQFF. The CDR3 DNA follows: TGTGCCAGCAGATACGCCAACTGGGAGGGCAATGAGCAGTTCTTC.